This T cell receptor beta chain stems from a study of T cells in Graves' hyperthyroidism and ophthalmopathy. Diagnosis rested on symptoms, serum thyroxine and TRAb, thyroid ultrasound, and orbital computed tomography. TCR beta CDR3 regions were amplified from RNA transcripts. HTBI primers were the set used in a first-round RT-PCR of the TCR CDR3. TCRdb redid the calling of the multiplex PCR reads with MiXCR, one entry per CDR3 protein. The table includes 450,000 to 700,000 distinct CDR3 sequences, roughly 50% detected once. Trimming left V 6 bases short and J 5 bases short, with 10 bases between. The CDR3 sequence is 13 residues long. Germline V lookup: CDR1 SGHVS, CDR2 FNYEAQ. In this sample, this clonotype turned up many times. Its antigen remains unknown. Study-wide findings and caveats: Blood also carried most thyroid clonotypes expanded above 0.001. Ophthalmopathy was separated from stable hyperthyroidism by a 13 V-J model.

This chain uses TRBV7-6 with TRBJ1-4; D is ambiguous. Sequencing was done on a sample of peripheral blood or thyroid tissue (not recorded which). The clonotype was recovered from an adult woman with Graves' disease, either hyperthyroidism or ophthalmopathy (not recorded which). The CDR3 is CASSESNNEKLFF. The CDR3 nucleotides are TGTGCCAGCAGTGAAAGTAACAATGAAAAACTGTTTTTT.